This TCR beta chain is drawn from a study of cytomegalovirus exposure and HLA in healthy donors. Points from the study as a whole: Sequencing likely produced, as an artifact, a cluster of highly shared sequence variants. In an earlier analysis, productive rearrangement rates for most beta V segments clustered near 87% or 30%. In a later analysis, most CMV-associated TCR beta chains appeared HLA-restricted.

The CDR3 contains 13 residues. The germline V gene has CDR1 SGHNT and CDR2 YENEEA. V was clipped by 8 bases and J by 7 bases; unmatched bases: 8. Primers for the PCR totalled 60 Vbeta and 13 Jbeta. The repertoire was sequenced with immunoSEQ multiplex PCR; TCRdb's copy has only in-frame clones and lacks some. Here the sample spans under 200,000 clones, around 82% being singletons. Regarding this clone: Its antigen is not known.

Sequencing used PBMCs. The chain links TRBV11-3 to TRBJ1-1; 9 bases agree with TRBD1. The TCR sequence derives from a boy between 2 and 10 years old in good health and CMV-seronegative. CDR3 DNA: TGTGCCAGCGGTATACAGGGGGCCGGTGAAGCTTTCTTT. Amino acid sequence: CASGIQGAGEAFF.